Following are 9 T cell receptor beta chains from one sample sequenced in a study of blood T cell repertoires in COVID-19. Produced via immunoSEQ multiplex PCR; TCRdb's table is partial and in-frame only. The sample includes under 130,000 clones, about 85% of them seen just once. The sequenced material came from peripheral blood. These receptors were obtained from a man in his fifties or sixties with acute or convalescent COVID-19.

CDR3 nucleotide sequence: TGCGCCAGCAGCTTCGCAGGGAGGTACGAGCAGTACTTC. This sequence encodes CASSFAGRYEQYF. The V call is TRBV5-1, the J call TRBJ2-7; possible D gene TRBD2, 6 bases. Trimming removed 2 bases at V and 4 bases at J, with 10 bases between. This CDR3 has 13 amino acids. Germline V gene data show CDR1 as SGHRS and CDR2 as YFSETQ.

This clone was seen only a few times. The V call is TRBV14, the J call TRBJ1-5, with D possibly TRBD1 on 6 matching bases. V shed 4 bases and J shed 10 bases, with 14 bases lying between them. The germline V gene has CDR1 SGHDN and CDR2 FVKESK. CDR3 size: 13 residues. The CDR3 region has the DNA TGTGCCAGCAGCCTCGACGACAGGCTTCCCCAGCATTTT. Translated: CASSLDDRLPQHF.

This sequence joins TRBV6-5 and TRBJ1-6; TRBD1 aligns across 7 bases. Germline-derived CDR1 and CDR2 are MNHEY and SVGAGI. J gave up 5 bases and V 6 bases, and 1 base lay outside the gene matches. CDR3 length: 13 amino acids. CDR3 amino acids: CASRGQNNSPLHF. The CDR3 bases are TGTGCCAGCAGGGGACAGAATAATTCACCCCTCCACTTT.

CDR3 loop: CSVVSSYNEQFF. The DNA for the CDR3 is TGCAGCGTTGTTAGCTCCTACAATGAGCAGTTCTTC. The J gene is TRBJ2-1, the V gene TRBV29-1; no clear D. The CDR3 runs to 12 residues. V was clipped by 4 bases and J by 0 bases, with 4 bases between them. Germline CDR1 and CDR2: SQVTM and ANQGSEA.

For the CDR3, the DNA is TGTGCCAGCAGCCCCTCTGGACCTTGGATAGCGAACTATGGCTACACCTTC. It translates to CASSPSGPWIANYGYTF. This sequence joins TRBV11-2 and TRBJ1-2; D unclear. The germline V gene encodes CDR1 SGHAT and CDR2 FQNNGV. Trimming cost V 5 bases and J 2 bases, with 21 bases left between them. This CDR3 comprises 17 residues.

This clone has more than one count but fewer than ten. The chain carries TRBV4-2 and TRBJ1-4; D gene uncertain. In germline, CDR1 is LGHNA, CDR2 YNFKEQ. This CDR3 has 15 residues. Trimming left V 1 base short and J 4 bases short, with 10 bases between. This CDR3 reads CASSQGPRLNEKLFF. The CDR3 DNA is TGTGCCAGCAGCCAAGGTCCAAGACTTAATGAAAAACTGTTTTTT.

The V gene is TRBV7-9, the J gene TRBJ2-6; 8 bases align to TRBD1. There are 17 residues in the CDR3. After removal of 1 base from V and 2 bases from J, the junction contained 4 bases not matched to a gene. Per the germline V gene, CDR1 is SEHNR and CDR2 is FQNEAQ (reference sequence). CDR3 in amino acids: CASSLGPRGPGANVLTF. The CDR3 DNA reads TGTGCCAGCAGCTTAGGCCCCAGGGGGCCTGGGGCCAACGTCCTGACTTTC. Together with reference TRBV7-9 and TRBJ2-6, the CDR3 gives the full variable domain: DTGVSQNPRHKITKRGQNVTFRCDPISEHNRLYWYRQTLGQGPEFLTYFQNEAQLEKSRLLSDRFSAERPKGSFSTLEIQRTEQGDSAMYLCASSLGPRGPGANVLTFGAGSRLTVL.

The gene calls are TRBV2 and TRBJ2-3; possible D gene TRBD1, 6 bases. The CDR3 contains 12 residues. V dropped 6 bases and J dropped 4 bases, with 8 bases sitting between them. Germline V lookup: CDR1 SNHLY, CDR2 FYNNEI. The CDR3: CASRPGADTQYF. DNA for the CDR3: TGTGCCAGCAGACCAGGGGCAGATACGCAGTATTTT.

As DNA, the CDR3 is TGTGCCAGCAGTGGAGCAGGGGCCCTCTCCTACAATGAGCAGTTCTTC. This codes for CASSGAGALSYNEQFF. The chain joins TRBV2 to TRBJ2-1, with D perhaps matching TRBD1 (6 bases). This CDR3 has 16 residues. Germline V CDR1 and CDR2: SNHLY, FYNNEI. Trimming removed 4 bases at V and 0 bases at J, with 13 bases between.